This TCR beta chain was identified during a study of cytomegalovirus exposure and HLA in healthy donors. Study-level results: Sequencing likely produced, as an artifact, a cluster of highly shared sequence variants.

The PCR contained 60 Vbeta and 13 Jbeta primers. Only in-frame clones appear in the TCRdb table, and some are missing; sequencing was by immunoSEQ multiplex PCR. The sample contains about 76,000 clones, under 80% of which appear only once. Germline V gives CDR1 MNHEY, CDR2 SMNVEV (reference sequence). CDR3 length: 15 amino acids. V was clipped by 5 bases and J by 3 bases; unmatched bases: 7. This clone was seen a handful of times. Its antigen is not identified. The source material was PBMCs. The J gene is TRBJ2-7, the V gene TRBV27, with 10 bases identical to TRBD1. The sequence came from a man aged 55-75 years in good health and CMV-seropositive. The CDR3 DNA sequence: TGTGCCAGCAGTGAAGCGTGGACAGGGGGCTACGAGCAGTACTTC. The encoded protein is CASSEAWTGGYEQYF.